These 2 T cell receptor beta chains share one sample of origin, sequenced in a study of shared clonotypes between healthy human individuals. Naive CD8 cells, CD45RO-negative and positively selected for CCR7, excluded terminally differentiated effector memory CD45RA+ cells. Repertoires were generated with immunoSEQ multiplex PCR, while TCRdb's copy carries only in-frame clones and drops some. The table includes hundreds of thousands of clones, around 96% detected once. Sequenced: naive CD8+ T cells sorted from blood. These receptors were taken from a woman aged 25 to 39 in good health.

The chain couples TRBV28 to TRBJ2-2; tentatively, D is TRBD1 or TRBD2 (5 bases each). Germline V gives CDR1 MDHEN, CDR2 SYDVKM. V lost 6 bases and J lost 4, with 15 bases in between. This CDR3 region has 15 residues. The CDR3 sequence is CASSRRDAFTGELFF. In nucleotides, the CDR3 is TGTGCCAGCAGCCGACGGGACGCGTTCACCGGGGAGCTGTTTTTT.

The chain couples TRBV4-1 to TRBJ1-5, with no clear D. CDR3 size: 13 residues. The V gene's germline CDR1 is MGHRA and CDR2 YSYEKL. Trimming left V 0 bases short and J 6 bases short, with 6 bases between. CDR3 region: CASSQDGGQPQHF. CDR3 in DNA: TGCGCCAGCAGCCAAGATGGAGGTCAGCCCCAGCATTTT.